These T cell receptor beta chains were read from a single sample in a study of blood T cell repertoires in COVID-19. The assay was immunoSEQ multiplex PCR, and TCRdb's table has in-frame clones only and misses some. The sample shows around 200,000 clones, more than 80% of them seen only once. Sequencing was done on a sample of peripheral blood. These receptors came from a human donor in a cohort sampled during active COVID-19. CDR3s include the opening cysteine and the closing phenylalanine or tryptophan. The order of the fields is J gene, D gene, V gene, clone size, CDR3 DNA, CDR3 protein. D genes are given only for firm matches. Clone size is given for some rows only: seen once, a few or many times, or a class if the clone is expanded.

j_call: TRBJ2-3
d_call: TRBD1
v_call: TRBV7-9
clone_size: NA
cdr3_nt: TGTGCCAGTCGGGACAGGGGGCATTCAGATACGCAGTATTTT
cdr3_aa: CASRDRGHSDTQYF

j_call: TRBJ2-3
d_call: NA
v_call: TRBV27
clone_size: once
cdr3_nt: TGTGCCAGCAGTTTACTGGACAGCTACACAGATACGCAGTATTTT
cdr3_aa: CASSLLDSYTDTQYF

j_call: TRBJ2-1
d_call: TRBD2
v_call: TRBV10-1
clone_size: NA
cdr3_nt: TGCGCCAGCAAGAAACCGAGGGGACTAGCGGATCCGAGCTCCTACAATGAGCAGTTCTTC
cdr3_aa: CASKKPRGLADPSSYNEQFF

j_call: TRBJ1-4
d_call: NA
v_call: TRBV5-5
clone_size: NA
cdr3_nt: TGTGCCAGCAGCCCCAGGGCAACTAATGAAAAACTGTTTTTT
cdr3_aa: CASSPRATNEKLFF

j_call: TRBJ2-4
d_call: NA
v_call: TRBV9
clone_size: few
cdr3_nt: TGTGCCAGCAGCGTAGCTGAGGGAAACATTCAGTACTTC
cdr3_aa: CASSVAEGNIQYF

j_call: TRBJ2-3
d_call: NA
v_call: TRBV6-1
clone_size: NA
cdr3_nt: TGTGCCAGCAGTGATTACGCAGATCCTAGCACAGATACGCAGTATTTT
cdr3_aa: CASSDYADPSTDTQYF

j_call: TRBJ2-7
d_call: TRBD2
v_call: TRBV7-9
clone_size: NA
cdr3_nt: TGTGCCAGCAGCCAGGGGGATAGCGGGGGCCACGAGCAGTACTTC
cdr3_aa: CASSQGDSGGHEQYF

j_call: TRBJ1-5
d_call: TRBD1
v_call: TRBV19
clone_size: NA
cdr3_nt: TGTGCCAGTACGGGACAGTATAGCAATCAGCCCCAGCATTTT
cdr3_aa: CASTGQYSNQPQHF

j_call: TRBJ2-7
d_call: NA
v_call: TRBV21-1
clone_size: NA
cdr3_nt: TGTGCCAGCAGCTACCGGGACAGGGGGCCCGAGCAGTACTTC
cdr3_aa: CASSYRDRGPEQYF

j_call: TRBJ1-5
d_call: TRBD1
v_call: TRBV24-1
clone_size: few
cdr3_nt: TGTGCCCCCATGACAGGGTCCTGTCATCAGCCCCAGCATTTT
cdr3_aa: CAPMTGSCHQPQHF

j_call: TRBJ2-7
d_call: TRBD1
v_call: TRBV2
clone_size: NA
cdr3_nt: TGTGCCAGCAGCGAACGGGACAGGGGGAACGAGCAGTACTTC
cdr3_aa: CASSERDRGNEQYF

j_call: TRBJ2-7
d_call: NA
v_call: TRBV9
clone_size: NA
cdr3_nt: TGTGCCAGCAGCGCCCAGGGTTACCACGAGCAGTACTTC
cdr3_aa: CASSAQGYHEQYF

j_call: TRBJ2-5
d_call: TRBD1
v_call: TRBV5-6
clone_size: NA
cdr3_nt: TGTGCCAGCAGCTTGGGAGGGGGCCCAGAGACCCAGTACTTC
cdr3_aa: CASSLGGGPETQYF

j_call: TRBJ1-5
d_call: TRBD1
v_call: TRBV7-9
clone_size: NA
cdr3_nt: TGTGCCAGCAGCTTAGTTGGGCGACAGGGTATCAATCAGCCCCAGCATTTT
cdr3_aa: CASSLVGRQGINQPQHF

j_call: TRBJ2-1
d_call: NA
v_call: TRBV5-1
clone_size: few
cdr3_nt: TGCGCCAGCAGCTTGGGGGCGGACAACAATGAGCAGTTCTTC
cdr3_aa: CASSLGADNNEQFF

j_call: TRBJ1-1
d_call: NA
v_call: TRBV10-3
clone_size: NA
cdr3_nt: TGTGCCATCGCGGGGGAGAGGTCCACTGAAGCTTTCTTT
cdr3_aa: CAIAGERSTEAFF

j_call: TRBJ2-5
d_call: NA
v_call: TRBV2
clone_size: NA
cdr3_nt: TGTGCCAGCAGTGTTCCAGGGCGGGAGACCCAGTACTTC
cdr3_aa: CASSVPGRETQYF

j_call: TRBJ2-7
d_call: TRBD1
v_call: TRBV7-9
clone_size: NA
cdr3_nt: TGTGCCAGCAGCTCGGACAGGGATGGGTACGAGCAGTACTTC
cdr3_aa: CASSSDRDGYEQYF

j_call: TRBJ1-6
d_call: NA
v_call: TRBV7-6
clone_size: NA
cdr3_nt: TGTGCCAGCAGCCCACGGACAGCCGGTTCACCCCTCCACTTT
cdr3_aa: CASSPRTAGSPLHF

j_call: TRBJ2-2
d_call: NA
v_call: TRBV12-3/TRBV12-4
clone_size: NA
cdr3_nt: TGTGCCAGCAGTTGGGGGAGGACCGGGGAGCTGTTTTTT
cdr3_aa: CASSWGRTGELFF

j_call: TRBJ2-7
d_call: NA
v_call: TRBV28
clone_size: NA
cdr3_nt: TGTGCCAGCAGTTCAACAGGGAACATCTACGAGCAGTACTTC
cdr3_aa: CASSSTGNIYEQYF

j_call: TRBJ2-7
d_call: NA
v_call: TRBV6-6
clone_size: NA
cdr3_nt: TGTGCCAGCAGTCAAGACTCAGGGGGGAAATACGAGCAGTACTTC
cdr3_aa: CASSQDSGGKYEQYF

j_call: TRBJ2-7
d_call: NA
v_call: TRBV11-2
clone_size: NA
cdr3_nt: TGTGCCAGCAGCTTGGGCAGAAGCTACGAGCAGTACTTC
cdr3_aa: CASSLGRSYEQYF

j_call: TRBJ2-7
d_call: NA
v_call: TRBV6-5
clone_size: NA
cdr3_nt: TGTGCCAGCAGTTACGGCCAGGGTGCGTACGAGCAGTACTTC
cdr3_aa: CASSYGQGAYEQYF

j_call: TRBJ2-1
d_call: TRBD1
v_call: TRBV27
clone_size: NA
cdr3_nt: TGTGCCAGCAGTTTATTTGGGACAGGGGAGGGCAATGAGCAGTTCTTC
cdr3_aa: CASSLFGTGEGNEQFF

j_call: TRBJ1-2
d_call: NA
v_call: TRBV4-1
clone_size: many
cdr3_nt: TGCGCCAGCAGCCAAGGTCTAACCGGGTTCTATGGCTACACCTTC
cdr3_aa: CASSQGLTGFYGYTF

j_call: TRBJ2-7
d_call: TRBD1
v_call: TRBV11-2
clone_size: NA
cdr3_nt: TGTGCCAGCACCATCCGGGACAGGGGATACGAGCAGTACTTC
cdr3_aa: CASTIRDRGYEQYF

j_call: TRBJ2-7
d_call: NA
v_call: TRBV30
clone_size: NA
cdr3_nt: TGTGCCTGGACGACTGCCTACGAGCAGTACTTC
cdr3_aa: CAWTTAYEQYF

j_call: TRBJ2-6
d_call: TRBD1
v_call: TRBV19
clone_size: few
cdr3_nt: TGTGCCAGTAGCACCGACAGGGCTGGGGCCAACGTCCTGACTTTC
cdr3_aa: CASSTDRAGANVLTF

j_call: TRBJ2-7
d_call: NA
v_call: TRBV5-1
clone_size: NA
cdr3_nt: TGCGCCAGCAGCTTGATTAACAGGGGGGGCGGCGAGCAGTACTTC
cdr3_aa: CASSLINRGGGEQYF

j_call: TRBJ2-3
d_call: NA
v_call: TRBV5-1
clone_size: NA
cdr3_nt: TGCGCCAGCAGCCCCTCCTCTAGCACAGATACGCAGTATTTT
cdr3_aa: CASSPSSSTDTQYF

j_call: TRBJ2-1
d_call: TRBD2
v_call: TRBV18
clone_size: NA
cdr3_nt: TGTGCCAGCTCTCTACTAGCGGGGGGGCTCAATGAGCAGTTCTTC
cdr3_aa: CASSLLAGGLNEQFF

j_call: TRBJ2-3
d_call: TRBD1
v_call: TRBV15
clone_size: NA
cdr3_nt: TGTGCCACCAGCAGGGGACAGACGATTAGCACAGATACGCAGTATTTT
cdr3_aa: CATSRGQTISTDTQYF

j_call: TRBJ1-1
d_call: TRBD1
v_call: TRBV27
clone_size: NA
cdr3_nt: TGTGCCAGCAAGGTTCGACAGGGGGGCATGAACACTGAAGCTTTCTTT
cdr3_aa: CASKVRQGGMNTEAFF

j_call: TRBJ2-7
d_call: TRBD2
v_call: TRBV2
clone_size: NA
cdr3_nt: TGTGCCAGCAGTGAAGGGCGGGGGGGCTCCTACGAGCAGTACTTC
cdr3_aa: CASSEGRGGSYEQYF

j_call: TRBJ2-1
d_call: NA
v_call: TRBV6-5
clone_size: NA
cdr3_nt: TGTGCCAGCAGTTACTCCCCCAGGGGAACCTACAATGAGCAGTTCTTC
cdr3_aa: CASSYSPRGTYNEQFF

j_call: TRBJ1-2
d_call: NA
v_call: TRBV5-1
clone_size: NA
cdr3_nt: TGCGCCAGCAGCTTGGGGGCTGTTGGCAATGGCTACACCTTC
cdr3_aa: CASSLGAVGNGYTF

j_call: TRBJ1-6
d_call: TRBD1
v_call: TRBV7-2
clone_size: NA
cdr3_nt: TGTGCCAGCAGCTCCTTAGGGACAGGGGTTTCACCCCTCCACTTT
cdr3_aa: CASSSLGTGVSPLHF

j_call: TRBJ2-5
d_call: TRBD2
v_call: TRBV5-1
clone_size: NA
cdr3_nt: TGCGCCAGCAGCTCCGGGGGGAGGGAGACCCAGTACTTC
cdr3_aa: CASSSGGRETQYF

j_call: TRBJ1-2
d_call: NA
v_call: TRBV5-1
clone_size: NA
cdr3_nt: TGCGCCAGCAGCTTGGTACCCACAAATAACTATGGCTACACCTTC
cdr3_aa: CASSLVPTNNYGYTF

j_call: TRBJ1-1
d_call: NA
v_call: TRBV5-6
clone_size: NA
cdr3_nt: TGTGCCAGCAGCCAGCATAGGAGTGAAGCTTTCTTT
cdr3_aa: CASSQHRSEAFF

j_call: TRBJ1-5
d_call: NA
v_call: TRBV27
clone_size: NA
cdr3_nt: TGTGCCAGCAGTTCCGACAGGCGGATGACTGGGCCCCAGCATTTT
cdr3_aa: CASSSDRRMTGPQHF

j_call: TRBJ2-5
d_call: NA
v_call: TRBV6-5
clone_size: NA
cdr3_nt: TGTGCCAGCAGTTACTCGAGGGGAGGACCCCAAGAGACCCAGTACTTC
cdr3_aa: CASSYSRGGPQETQYF

j_call: TRBJ2-1
d_call: NA
v_call: TRBV5-1
clone_size: NA
cdr3_nt: TGCGCCAGCAGCTTACTAGAGGCGGTCTACAATGAGCAGTTCTTC
cdr3_aa: CASSLLEAVYNEQFF

j_call: TRBJ1-2
d_call: NA
v_call: TRBV4-1
clone_size: NA
cdr3_nt: TGCGCCAGCAGCCAACCCGACAGGTCCAACTATGGCTACACCTTC
cdr3_aa: CASSQPDRSNYGYTF

j_call: TRBJ2-2
d_call: TRBD2
v_call: TRBV20-1
clone_size: NA
cdr3_nt: TGCAGTGCTAGTGGAGCTAGCGGGGGGGCAATGGACGGGGAGCTGTTTTTT
cdr3_aa: CSASGASGGAMDGELFF

j_call: TRBJ1-5
d_call: NA
v_call: TRBV7-9
clone_size: NA
cdr3_nt: TGTGCCAGCAGCACCGGGGATGTGGAGCCCCAGCATTTT
cdr3_aa: CASSTGDVEPQHF

j_call: TRBJ1-5
d_call: NA
v_call: TRBV19
clone_size: NA
cdr3_nt: TGTGCCAGTAACCTTCCCCCCAGGCCCCAGCATTTT
cdr3_aa: CASNLPPRPQHF

j_call: TRBJ1-2
d_call: TRBD1
v_call: TRBV6-5
clone_size: NA
cdr3_nt: TGTGCCAGCAGTTACGACAGGGGACGTGGCTACACCTTC
cdr3_aa: CASSYDRGRGYTF

j_call: TRBJ2-6
d_call: TRBD1
v_call: TRBV10-3
clone_size: NA
cdr3_nt: TGTGCCATCACGACAGGGGCAGGCTCTGGGGCCAACGTCCTGACTTTC
cdr3_aa: CAITTGAGSGANVLTF